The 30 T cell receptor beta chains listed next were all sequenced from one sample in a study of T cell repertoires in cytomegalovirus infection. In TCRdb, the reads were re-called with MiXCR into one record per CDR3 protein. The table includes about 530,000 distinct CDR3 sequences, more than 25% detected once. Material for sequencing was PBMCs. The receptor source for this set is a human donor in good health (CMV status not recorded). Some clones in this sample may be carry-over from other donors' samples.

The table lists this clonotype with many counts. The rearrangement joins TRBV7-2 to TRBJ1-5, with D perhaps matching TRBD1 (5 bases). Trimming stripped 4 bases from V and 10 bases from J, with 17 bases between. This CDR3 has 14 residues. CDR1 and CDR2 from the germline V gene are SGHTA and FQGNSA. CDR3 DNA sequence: TGTGCCAGCAGCTCCCGTAAGACTGGGGGACCCCAGCATTTT. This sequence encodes CASSSRKTGGPQHF. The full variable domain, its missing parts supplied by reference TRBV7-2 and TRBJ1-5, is GAGVSQSPSNKVTEKGKDVELRCDPISGHTALYWYRQSLGQGLEFLIYFQGNSAPDKSGLPSDRFSAERTGGSVSTLTIQRTQQEDSAVYLCASSSRKTGGPQHFGDGTRLSIL.

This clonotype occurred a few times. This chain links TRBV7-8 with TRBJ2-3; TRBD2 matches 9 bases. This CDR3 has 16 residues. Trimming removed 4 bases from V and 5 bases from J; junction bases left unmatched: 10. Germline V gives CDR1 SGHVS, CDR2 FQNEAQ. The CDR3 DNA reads TGTGCCAGCAGCTCGCGGACTAGCGCTCCCAGAGATACGCAGTATTTT. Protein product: CASSSRTSAPRDTQYF.

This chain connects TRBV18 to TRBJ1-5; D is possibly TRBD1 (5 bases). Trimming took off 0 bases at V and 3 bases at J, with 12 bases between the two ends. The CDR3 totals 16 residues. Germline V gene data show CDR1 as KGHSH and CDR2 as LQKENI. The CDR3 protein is CASSPPTDTLNQPQHF. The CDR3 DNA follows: TGTGCCAGCTCACCACCGACGGACACCCTCAATCAGCCCCAGCATTTT.

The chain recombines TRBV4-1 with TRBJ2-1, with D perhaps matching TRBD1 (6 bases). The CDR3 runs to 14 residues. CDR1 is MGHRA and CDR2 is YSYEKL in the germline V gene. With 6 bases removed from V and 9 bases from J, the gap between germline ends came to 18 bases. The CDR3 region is CASSQGQGPSEQFF. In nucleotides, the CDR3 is TGCGCCAGCAGTCAGGGGCAGGGTCCTAGTGAGCAGTTCTTC.

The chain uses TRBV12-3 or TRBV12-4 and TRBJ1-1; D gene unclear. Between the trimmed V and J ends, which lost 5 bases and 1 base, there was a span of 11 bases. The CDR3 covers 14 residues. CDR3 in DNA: TGTGCCAGCAGTGGAGAGGGCCCGAACACTGAAGCTTTCTTT. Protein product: CASSGEGPNTEAFF.

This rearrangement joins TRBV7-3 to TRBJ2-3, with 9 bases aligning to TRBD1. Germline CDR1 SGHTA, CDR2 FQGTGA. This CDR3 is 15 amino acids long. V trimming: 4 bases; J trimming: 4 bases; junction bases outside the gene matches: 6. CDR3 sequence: CASSYGTGLADTQYF. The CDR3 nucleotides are TGTGCCAGCAGCTACGGGACAGGGCTCGCAGATACGCAGTATTTT.

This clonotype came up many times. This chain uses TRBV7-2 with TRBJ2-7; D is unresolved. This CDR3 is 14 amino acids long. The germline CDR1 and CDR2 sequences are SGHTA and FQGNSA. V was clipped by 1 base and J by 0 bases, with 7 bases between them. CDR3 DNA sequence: TGTGCCAGCAGCTTAGGATTGATCTCCTACGAGCAGTACTTC. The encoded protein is CASSLGLISYEQYF.

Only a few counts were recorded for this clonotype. The CDR3 loop reads CASSRAGEADTQYF. DNA of the CDR3: TGTGCCAGCAGTAGAGCAGGGGAAGCAGATACGCAGTATTTT. The V and J genes are TRBV6-1 and TRBJ2-3; D might be TRBD1 (6 bases). With 5 bases removed from V and 4 bases from J, the gap between germline ends came to 13 bases. There are 14 residues in the CDR3. Germline V CDR1 and CDR2: MNHNS, SASEGT.

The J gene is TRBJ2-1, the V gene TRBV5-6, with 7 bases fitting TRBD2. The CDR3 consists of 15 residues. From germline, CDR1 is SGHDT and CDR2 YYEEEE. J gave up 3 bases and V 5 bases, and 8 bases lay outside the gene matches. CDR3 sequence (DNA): TGTGCCAGCAGACGGCGGGAGACCGACTACAATGAGCAGTTCTTC. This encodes CASRRRETDYNEQFF.

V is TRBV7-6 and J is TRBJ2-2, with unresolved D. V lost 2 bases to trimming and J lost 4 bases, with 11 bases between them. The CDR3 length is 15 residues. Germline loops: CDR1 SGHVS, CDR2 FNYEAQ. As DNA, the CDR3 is TGTGCCAGCAGCTTAATATCGGTGGCCACCGGGGAGCTGTTTTTT. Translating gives CASSLISVATGELFF.

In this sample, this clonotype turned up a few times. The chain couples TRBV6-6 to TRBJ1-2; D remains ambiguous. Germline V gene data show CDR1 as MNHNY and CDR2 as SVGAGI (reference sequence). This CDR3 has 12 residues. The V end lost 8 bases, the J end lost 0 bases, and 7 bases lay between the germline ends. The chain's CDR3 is CASSSPNYGYTF. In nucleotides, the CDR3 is TGTGCCAGCTCCTCGCCTAACTATGGCTACACCTTC.

This CDR3 is CASSAPGANQPQHF. Here the CDR3 DNA reads TGTGCCAGCAGCGCCCCAGGGGCCAATCAGCCCCAGCATTTT. The chain joins TRBV5-6 to TRBJ1-5; D might be TRBD1 (6 bases). This CDR3 has 14 residues. V was clipped by 4 bases and J by 3 bases, with 11 bases between them. Per the germline V gene, CDR1 is SGHDT and CDR2 is YYEEEE.

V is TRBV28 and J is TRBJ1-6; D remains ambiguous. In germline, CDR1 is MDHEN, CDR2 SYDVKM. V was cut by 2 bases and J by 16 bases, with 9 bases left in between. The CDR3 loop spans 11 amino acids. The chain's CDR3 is CASSLNGLLHF. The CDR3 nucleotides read TGTGCCAGCAGTTTAAACGGGTTACTCCACTTT.

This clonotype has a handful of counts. CDR3 DNA sequence: TGTGCCAGTAGCGCAAATCTTAATTCACCCCTCCACTTT. It yields the protein CASSANLNSPLHF. V usage is TRBV19 and J usage is TRBJ1-6; D gene unclear. Looked up from germline, CDR1 is LNHDA and CDR2 is SQIVND (reference sequence). This CDR3 spans 13 amino acids. Trimming pared 6 bases from V and 6 bases from J, leaving 9 bases between. The full variable domain, completed using reference TRBV19 and TRBJ1-6, is DGGITQSPKYLFRKEGQNVTLSCEQNLNHDAMYWYRQDPGQGLRLIYYSQIVNDFQKGDIAEGYSVSREKKESFPLTVTSAQKNPTAFYLCASSANLNSPLHFGNGTRLTVT.

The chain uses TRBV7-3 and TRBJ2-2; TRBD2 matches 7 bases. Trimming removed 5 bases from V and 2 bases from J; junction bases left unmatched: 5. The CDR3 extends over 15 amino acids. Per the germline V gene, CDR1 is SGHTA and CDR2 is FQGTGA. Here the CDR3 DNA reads TGTGCCAGCAGCATTCTGGGACTAAACACCGGGGAGCTGTTTTTT. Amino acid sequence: CASSILGLNTGELFF.

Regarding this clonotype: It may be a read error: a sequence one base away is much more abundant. CDR3 protein: CASSFTGAGNTIYF. Here the CDR3 DNA reads TGTGCCAGCAGCTTTACAGGGGCTGGAAACACCATATATTTT. The rearrangement links TRBV7-6 to TRBJ1-3; 7 bases fit TRBD1. Trimming removed 3 bases from V and 2 bases from J; junction bases left unmatched: 1. CDR1 is SGHVS, CDR2 FNYEAQ, per germline. This CDR3 contains 14 residues.

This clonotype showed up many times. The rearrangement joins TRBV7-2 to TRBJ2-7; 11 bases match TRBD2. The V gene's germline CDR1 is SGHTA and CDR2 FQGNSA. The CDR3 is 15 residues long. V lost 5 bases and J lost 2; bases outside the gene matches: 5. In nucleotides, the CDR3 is TGTGCCAGCAGCACTACGGGACTAGCGGCCTACGAGCAGTACTTC. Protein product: CASSTTGLAAYEQYF.

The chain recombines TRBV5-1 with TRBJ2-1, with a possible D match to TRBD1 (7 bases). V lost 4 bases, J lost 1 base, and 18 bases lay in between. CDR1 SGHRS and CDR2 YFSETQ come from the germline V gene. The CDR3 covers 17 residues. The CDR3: CASSLSFQGGSYNEQFF. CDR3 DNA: TGCGCCAGCAGCCTATCGTTCCAGGGGGGTTCCTACAATGAGCAGTTCTTC. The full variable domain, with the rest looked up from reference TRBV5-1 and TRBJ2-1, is KAGVTQTPRYLIKTRGQQVTLSCSPISGHRSVSWYQQTPGQGLQFLFEYFSETQRNKGNFPGRFSGRQFSNSRSEMNVSTLELGDSALYLCASSLSFQGGSYNEQFFGPGTRLTVL.

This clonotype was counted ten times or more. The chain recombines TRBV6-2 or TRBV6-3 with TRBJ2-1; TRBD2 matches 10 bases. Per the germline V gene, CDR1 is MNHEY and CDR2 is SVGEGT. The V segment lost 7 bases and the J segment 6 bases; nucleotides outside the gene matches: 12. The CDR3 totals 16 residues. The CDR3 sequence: CASNLLPGLASNEQFF. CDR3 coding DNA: TGTGCCAGCAACCTCTTACCGGGACTAGCGTCCAATGAGCAGTTCTTC.

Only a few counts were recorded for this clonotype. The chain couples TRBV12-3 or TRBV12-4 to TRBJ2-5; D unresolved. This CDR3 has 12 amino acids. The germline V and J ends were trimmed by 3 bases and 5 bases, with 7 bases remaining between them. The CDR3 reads CASSFRRETQYF. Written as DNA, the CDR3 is TGTGCCAGCAGTTTCCGGCGGGAGACCCAGTACTTC.

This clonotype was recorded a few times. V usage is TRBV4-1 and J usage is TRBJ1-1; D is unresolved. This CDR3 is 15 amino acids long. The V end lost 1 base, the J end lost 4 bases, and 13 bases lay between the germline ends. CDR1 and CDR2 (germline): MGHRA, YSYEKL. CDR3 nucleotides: TGCGCCAGCAGCCAAGCCGATGAGGAGGTCACTGAAGCTTTCTTT. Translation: CASSQADEEVTEAFF.

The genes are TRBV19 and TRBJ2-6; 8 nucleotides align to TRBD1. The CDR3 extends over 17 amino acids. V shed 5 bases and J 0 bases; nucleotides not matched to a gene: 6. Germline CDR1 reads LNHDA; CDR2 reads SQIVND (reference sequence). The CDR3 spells CASSDRGQASGANVLTF. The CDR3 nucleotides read TGTGCCAGTAGTGACAGGGGCCAGGCCTCTGGGGCCAACGTCCTGACTTTC.

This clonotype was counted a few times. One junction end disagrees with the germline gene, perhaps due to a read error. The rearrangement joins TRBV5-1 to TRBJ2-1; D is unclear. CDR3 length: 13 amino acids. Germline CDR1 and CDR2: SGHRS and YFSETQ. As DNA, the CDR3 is TGCGCCAGCAGCTTAGACTCCGACAATGAGCAGTTCTTC. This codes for CASSLDSDNEQFF.

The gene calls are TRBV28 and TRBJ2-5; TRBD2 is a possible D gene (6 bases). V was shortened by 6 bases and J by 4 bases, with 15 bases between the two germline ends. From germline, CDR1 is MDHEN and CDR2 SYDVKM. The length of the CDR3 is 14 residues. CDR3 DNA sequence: TGTGCCAGCAGCTGGACTAATGGGCGAGAGACCCAGTACTTC. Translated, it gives CASSWTNGRETQYF.

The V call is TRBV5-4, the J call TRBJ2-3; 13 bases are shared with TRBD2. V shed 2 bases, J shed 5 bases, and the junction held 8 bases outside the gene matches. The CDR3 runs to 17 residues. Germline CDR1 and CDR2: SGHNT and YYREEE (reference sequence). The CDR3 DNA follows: TGTGCCAGCAGCTTTTATAGACTAGCGGGAGGTATAGATACGCAGTATTTT. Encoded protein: CASSFYRLAGGIDTQYF.

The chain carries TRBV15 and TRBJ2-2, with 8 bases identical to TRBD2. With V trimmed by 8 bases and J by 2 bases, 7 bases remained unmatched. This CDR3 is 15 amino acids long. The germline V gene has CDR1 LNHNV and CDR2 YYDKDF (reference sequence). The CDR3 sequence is CATETGTSNTGELFF. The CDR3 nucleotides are TGTGCCACCGAAACCGGGACTAGTAACACCGGGGAGCTGTTTTTT.

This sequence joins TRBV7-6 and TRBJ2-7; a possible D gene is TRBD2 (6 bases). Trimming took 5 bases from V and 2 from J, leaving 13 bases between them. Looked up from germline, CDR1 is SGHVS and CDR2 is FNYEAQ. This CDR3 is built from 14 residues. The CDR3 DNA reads TGTGCCAGCAGCCCCGGGGGAGTGACCTACGAGCAGTACGTC. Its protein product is CASSPGGVTYEQYV.

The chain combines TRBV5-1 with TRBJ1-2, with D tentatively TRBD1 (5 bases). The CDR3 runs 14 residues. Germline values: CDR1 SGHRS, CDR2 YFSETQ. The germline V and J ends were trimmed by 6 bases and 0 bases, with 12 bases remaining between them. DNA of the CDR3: TGCGCCAGCACGGCGGGGCCAGCTAACTATGGCTACACCTTC. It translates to CASTAGPANYGYTF.

CDR3: CASRGDRGYHEQFF. The CDR3 DNA follows: TGTGCCAGCAGGGGGGACAGGGGTTACCATGAGCAGTTCTTC. This sequence joins TRBV11-2 and TRBJ2-1; 10 bases fit TRBD1. Unmatched junction bases numbered 7, after V lost 6 bases and J lost 8 bases. Germline assignment: CDR1 SGHAT and CDR2 FQNNGV. The CDR3 runs to 14 residues.

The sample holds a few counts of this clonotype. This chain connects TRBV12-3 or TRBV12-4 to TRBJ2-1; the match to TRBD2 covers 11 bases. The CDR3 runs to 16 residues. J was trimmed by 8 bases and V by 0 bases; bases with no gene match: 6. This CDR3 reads CASSLALLAGDDEQFF. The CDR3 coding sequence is TGTGCCAGCAGTTTAGCCCTACTAGCGGGAGATGATGAGCAGTTCTTC.